The following is a T cell receptor (beta chain) sequence with its context. Its antigen is still unknown. Per-base qualities were not stored, and no clone one base away is much larger. The CDR3 regions of human TCRbeta chains were analyzed by immunosequencing. Per the authors' processing: TCRs in the repertoires were matched against a reference library of SARS-CoV-2-specific TCRs that had been generated with the MIRA antigen-specificity platform. Breadth meant the fraction of unique TCRs that were SARS-CoV-2-associated, whereas depth meant the fraction of total T cells that were SARS-CoV-2-associated. Using the MIRA data, each spike-specific TCR was assigned both to the spike region to which the TCR was reactive and to a CD4 or CD8 class. Log10-transformed breadth and depth values were compared by one-way ANOVA with Sidak's multiple comparisons tests. TCRdb took over this immuneACCESS table, retaining in-frame rearrangements with V and J assigned. Such tables are incomplete; in checked studies, under half of the missing clones stem from an unresolved V gene, and the remainder is unexplained. V, J and clone size are those of that table, while D and trimming were read from the DNA. Counted in this sample were under 50,000 clones; over 75% of them appeared once. The top ten clones comprise about 22% of the sample.

CDR1 SGHAT and CDR2 FQNNGV are derived from the germline V gene. V loses 2 bases, J loses 2 bases, and the germline ends lie 18 bases apart. The CDR3 measures 17 amino acids from cysteine to phenylalanine. Kept here is only the CDR3 DNA, which spans 51 bases and is read in frame from base 1. The data were taken from a study of T cell responses to AZD1222 COVID-19 vaccine (dated by TCRdb to the early 2020s). Describing the broader study: TCR sequencing was performed for roughly 250 trial participants, of whom around 210 were given two doses of AZD1222 and some 26 were given two doses of MenACWY control vaccine. Trial participants were enrolled into age subgroups of 18-55, 56-69 and 70-plus years, which contained 148, 28 and 57 TCR-sequenced participants, respectively.

What the time point label conveys for this sample: about 28 days (+/-7) after the second vaccine dose. The label giving this sample's treatment or condition can be read as: meningococcal conjugate vaccine given as trial control. Samples from vaccinated people were obtained from the UK trials COV001 and COV002, which included a single-blind randomized controlled phase 2/3 trial of AZD1222 (ChAdOx1 nCoV-19) in healthy adults. For TCRbeta chain sequencing, PBMC samples were collected from trial participants at day 0 and at day 28 after the second dose. On the study overall, not on this receptor specifically: CD4 TCRs associated with the vaccine covered the entire spike protein, and the dominant responses were in regions 160-218 and 743-854. Most participants were white British and females outnumbered males, and the authors suggested that clonal diversity may have been underestimated. After two AZD1222 doses, both the breadth and the depth of spike-specific TCRs were significantly higher than at day 0 and than in MenACWY recipients. Because no day 14 peak-response samples were available, repertoires were characterized only after the peak T cell response. The 56-69-year group was small, and its depth increase did not reach significance, likely because of low power. Reportedly, close to half of the unique spike-specific TCRs recognized epitopes lying outside the regions that are mutated in the B.1.351 and B.1.1.7 variants. Conclusions about previously exposed vaccinees are limited because only six or seven AZD1222 recipients were SARS-CoV-2 seropositive at baseline.

The sequenced sample was peripheral blood, obtained 28 days after the second dose of the MenACWY control vaccine. The TCR sequence derives from an adult who received the MenACWY meningococcal vaccine as a control. The V gene is TRBV11-2 and the J gene is TRBJ1-1; no confident D gene assignment can be made. The DNA reads as follows: TGTGCCAGCAGCTTAAATTCGGGTCAGATTATTAACACTGAAGCTTTCTTT. This yields the protein CASSLNSGQIINTEAFF.